The 13 T cell receptor beta chains below come from one sample, sequenced in a study of CD8 T cells in ankylosing spondylitis. TCRdb redid the calling of the 5' RACE reads with MiXCR, one entry per CDR3 protein. The data contain roughly 230,000 distinct CDR3 sequences, roughly a tenth of them singletons. What was sequenced was blood, either unsorted or a sorted T cell fraction (not recorded which). These receptors originate from a male donor with ankylosing spondylitis or in good health (not recorded which).

This clonotype was observed at least ten times. The chain has TRBV6-1 and TRBJ2-6; TRBD1 is a possible D gene (6 bases). Germline assignment: CDR1 MNHNS and CDR2 SASEGT. There are 15 residues in the CDR3. The V end lost 6 bases, the J end lost 0 bases, and 9 bases lay between the germline ends. The CDR3 spells CASRPRGSGANVLTF. For the CDR3, the DNA is TGTGCCAGCAGACCCAGGGGCTCTGGGGCCAACGTCCTGACTTTC.

The V call is TRBV30, the J call TRBJ2-5; 7 nucleotides line up with TRBD1. The germline CDR1 and CDR2 sequences are GTSNPN and SVGIG (reference sequence). The CDR3 loop spans 14 amino acids. V gave up 3 bases and J gave up 4 bases; unmatched junction bases: 8. CDR3 sequence: CAWSVGAGGETQYF. In nucleotides, the CDR3 is TGTGCCTGGAGCGTTGGGGCAGGGGGAGAGACCCAGTACTTC.

This clonotype was seen many times. The V gene is TRBV21-1, the J gene TRBJ1-1; the table names TRBD1, a call not compared with the DNA. TRBV21-1 is a pseudogene locus. CDR3 length equals 12 residues. The CDR3 loop reads CASPNEGYEAFF. The CDR3 DNA reads as TGTGCCAGCCCCAACGAGGGGTATGAAGCTTTCTTT.

This clonotype was picked up many times. This sequence joins TRBV5-1 and TRBJ1-1; D not certain. Trimming took 0 bases from V and 8 from J, leaving 14 bases between them. The CDR3 consists of 14 residues. Looked up from germline, CDR1 is SGHRS and CDR2 is YFSETQ. The CDR3 sequence is CASSLERAGEEAFF. The CDR3 DNA reads as TGCGCCAGCAGCTTGGAGCGCGCCGGGGAGGAAGCTTTCTTT.

The chain joins TRBV11-1 to TRBJ1-1, with D possibly being TRBD1 (5 bases). Germline V CDR1 and CDR2: SGHAT, FQDESV (reference sequence). The V gene lost 7 bases and the J gene lost 4 bases, with 16 bases spanning the gap. There are 14 residues in the CDR3. The CDR3 reads CASTSSGRGTEAFF. CDR3 sequence (DNA): TGTGCCAGCACCTCGTCGGGGAGGGGCACTGAAGCTTTCTTT.

To note about this clonotype: Compared with germline, one end of the junction differs, possibly owing to a read error. The chain has TRBV11-3 and TRBJ2-3; 8 nucleotides agree with TRBD2. The CDR3 length is 15 residues. Germline V CDR1 and CDR2: SGHNT, YENEEA. CDR3 DNA: TGTGCCAGTAGCTTAGCGGGGATCAGCACAGATACGCAGTATTTT. The encoded protein is CASSLAGISTDTQYF. The full variable domain, in which reference TRBV11-3 and TRBJ2-3 provide the parts outside the CDR3, is EAGVVQSPRYKIIEKKQPVAFWCNPISGHNTLYWYLQNLGQGPELLIRYENEEAVDDSQLPKDRFSAERLKGVDSTLKIQPAELGDSAVYLCASSLAGISTDTQYFGPGTRLTVL.

This clonotype was counted many times. This chain links TRBV7-9 with TRBJ2-3; D may be TRBD2 (5 bases). CDR1 and CDR2 (germline): SEHNR, FQNEAQ (reference sequence). Trimming stripped 7 bases from V and 4 bases from J, with 15 bases between. The CDR3 spans 14 residues. The CDR3 DNA reads as TGTGCCAGCACCCTACTAGGAGGCCCAGATACGCAGTATTTT. Protein: CASTLLGGPDTQYF.

This clonotype has at least ten counts. The rearrangement joins TRBV15 to TRBJ1-3; D is uncertain. Germline V gene sequence: CDR1 LNHNV, CDR2 YYDKDF (reference sequence). V was trimmed by 1 base and J by 4 bases, leaving 8 bases between them. The CDR3 runs 14 residues. The CDR3 DNA reads TGTGCCACCAGCAGAGGGGGAGAGGGAAACACCATATATTTT. It translates to CATSRGGEGNTIYF. Filled out from reference TRBV15 and TRBJ1-3, the complete variable domain reads DAMVIQNPRYQVTQFGKPVTLSCSQTLNHNVMYWYQQKSSQAPKLLFHYYDKDFNNEADTPDNFQSRRPNTSFCFLDIRSPGLGDTAMYLCATSRGGEGNTIYFGEGSWLTVV.

Points on this clonotype: A read error may be the cause here, since a much bigger clone is one base away. This sequence joins TRBV7-2 and TRBJ2-7; D is unresolved. In germline, CDR1 is SGHTA, CDR2 FQGNSA. The CDR3 sequence is 12 residues long. The CDR3 sequence: CASSVDFYAQYF. CDR3 coding DNA: TGTGCCAGCAGCGTAGACTTCTACGCGCAGTACTTC.

This clonotype was picked up many times. The chain links TRBV29-1 to TRBJ1-1; 7 nucleotides align to TRBD1. V was pared by 0 bases and J by 10 bases, with 8 bases of the junction left unmatched. CDR3 size: 13 residues. Germline V gives CDR1 SQVTM, CDR2 ANQGSEA. CDR3 residues: CSVEDRRQGGAFF. The CDR3 nucleotides are TGCAGCGTTGAAGACAGGAGACAGGGAGGAGCTTTCTTT.

This clonotype was seen at least ten times. V usage is TRBV29-1 and J usage is TRBJ2-5; D assignment may be TRBD1 or TRBD2 (5 bases each). CDR3 length: 13 amino acids. Trimming took 5 bases from V and 5 from J, leaving 15 bases between them. Germline CDR1 is SQVTM and CDR2 is ANQGSEA. The CDR3, as DNA: TGCAGCGTTAATACAGGCGGGCTGGAGACCCAGTACTTC. This encodes CSVNTGGLETQYF.

The chain is built from TRBV6-2 or TRBV6-3 and TRBJ1-1; TRBD1 matches at 7 bases. Germline CDR1 reads MNHEY; CDR2 reads SVGEGT. After removal of 7 bases from V and 7 bases from J, the junction contained 6 bases not matched to a gene. There are 12 residues in the CDR3. The CDR3 region is CASKKGAGEAFF. CDR3 nucleotide sequence: TGTGCCAGCAAAAAGGGGGCAGGTGAAGCTTTCTTT.

Ten or more counts support this clonotype. The rearrangement links TRBV7-8 to TRBJ2-4, with 9 bases identical to TRBD2. There are 19 residues in the CDR3. V shed 1 base, J shed 2 bases, and the junction held 12 bases outside the gene matches. Germline CDR1 is SGHVS and CDR2 is FQNEAQ. The CDR3 sequence is CASSLEIGREGLSKNIQYF. The CDR3 DNA is TGTGCCAGCAGCTTAGAGATCGGGCGGGAGGGCCTCTCCAAAAACATTCAGTACTTC.